The next 24 T cell receptor beta chains were all read from a single sample in a study of blood T cell repertoires in COVID-19. The data were produced by immunoSEQ multiplex PCR, yet TCRdb's version contains in-frame clones alone and is incomplete. The sample lists under 200,000 clones, 82% seen once, with more than 4% in the top ten. Material for sequencing was PBMCs or T cells enriched from blood (not recorded which). The receptors stem from a woman aged 60 to 75 with acute COVID-19.

The genes are TRBV12-5 and TRBJ2-1; D call uncertain. Trimming shortened V by 2 bases and J by 0 bases, and 14 bases separated the two germline ends. Germline-derived CDR1 and CDR2 are LGHNT and FRNRAP. The CDR3 is made up of 17 amino acids. The CDR3 region has the DNA TGTGCTAGTGGTTTGTTCCTGGCGGTAAGCTCCTACAATGAGCAGTTCTTC. Encoded protein: CASGLFLAVSSYNEQFF.

The chain has TRBV6-4 and TRBJ1-1; D not resolved. This CDR3 has 13 amino acids. Germline CDR1 MRHNA, CDR2 SNTAGT. The ends were cut back, 7 bases at V and 4 bases at J, with 13 bases in the middle. The CDR3 DNA reads as TGTGCCAGCAACTATAGGGAGATCACTGAAGCTTTCTTT. This sequence encodes CASNYREITEAFF.

The chain employs TRBV15 and TRBJ2-5; maybe TRBD2 (7 bases). The germline gives CDR1 LNHNV, CDR2 YYDKDF (reference sequence). V shed 0 bases and J shed 1 base, with 12 bases lying between them. This CDR3 contains 16 residues. The CDR3 DNA reads as TGTGCCACCAGCAGAGATAGGAGGGGGGGCCAAGAGACCCAGTACTTC. As protein: CATSRDRRGGQETQYF.

The chain employs TRBV19 and TRBJ1-4; 10 nucleotides match TRBD1. Germline loops: CDR1 LNHDA, CDR2 SQIVND (reference sequence). V trimming: 4 bases; J trimming: 7 bases; junction bases outside the gene matches: 3. The CDR3 runs 14 residues. CDR3 DNA sequence: TGTGCCAGTAGTAGGGACAGGGGAGGTGAAAAACTGTTTTTT. Its protein product is CASSRDRGGEKLFF.

The rearrangement links TRBV12-3 or TRBV12-4 to TRBJ1-1; 7 bases are shared with TRBD1. This CDR3 comprises 13 residues. V lost 6 bases and J lost 11; bases outside the gene matches: 12. The CDR3 protein is CASRVDRAIRAFF. CDR3 sequence (DNA): TGTGCCAGCAGAGTAGACAGGGCGATACGGGCTTTCTTT.

This chain links TRBV29-1 with TRBJ1-2, with D tentatively TRBD1 (5 bases). The CDR3 is 13 residues long. Germline CDR1 reads SQVTM; CDR2 reads ANQGSEA. This CDR3 reads CSGGAEANYGYTF. In nucleotides, the CDR3 is TGCAGTGGAGGGGCTGAAGCTAACTATGGCTACACCTTC. Drawing the rest from reference TRBV29-1 and TRBJ1-2, the complete variable domain is SAVISQKPSRDICQRGTSLTIQCQVDSQVTMMFWYRQQPGQSLTLIATANQGSEATYESGFVIDKFPISRPNLTFSTLTVSNMSPEDSSIYLCSGGAEANYGYTFGSGTRLTVV.

The J gene is TRBJ2-1, the V gene TRBV28; D gene uncertain. CDR3 length equals 11 residues. V lost 4 bases and J lost 10, with 8 bases in between. Germline values: CDR1 MDHEN, CDR2 SYDVKM. CDR3 amino acids: CASSSPQEQFF. CDR3 DNA sequence: TGTGCCAGCAGTTCCCCCCAGGAGCAGTTCTTC.

The chain uses TRBV19 and TRBJ1-5; tentative D call: TRBD1 (6 bases). The ends were cut back, 7 bases at V and 7 bases at J, with 23 bases in the middle. The CDR3 extends over 16 amino acids. Germline CDR1 LNHDA, CDR2 SQIVND (reference sequence). CDR3 bases: TGTGCCAGTACAGTTTACACAGGGTCTCAAGGGCAGCCCCAGCATTTT. Translation: CASTVYTGSQGQPQHF.

This clone has only a few counts. This chain joins TRBV6-1 and TRBJ1-1, with TRBD1 as a possible D gene (6 bases). The CDR3 totals 15 residues. Germline V gene lookup returns CDR1 MNHNS and CDR2 SASEGT. V lost 2 bases and J 6 bases, leaving 16 bases between the germline ends. CDR3 sequence reads: CASSELLDRTAEAFF. For the CDR3, the DNA is TGTGCCAGCAGTGAACTCCTCGACAGGACCGCTGAAGCTTTCTTT.

This rearrangement joins TRBV21-1 to TRBJ2-1; TRBD2 is the table's D call, not checked against the DNA. TRBV21-1 is noted as a pseudogene. The CDR3 is 16 residues long. In DNA, the CDR3 is TGTGCCAGCAGCAAAGGTGGGCTAGCGGAATACAATGAGCAGTTCTTC. It specifies CASSKGGLAEYNEQFF.

This clone was picked up a small number of times. V gene TRBV4-1 combines with J gene TRBJ2-2, with 12 bases lining up with TRBD2. CDR1 is MGHRA and CDR2 is YSYEKL in the germline V gene. Trimming removed 4 bases from V and 5 bases from J; junction bases left unmatched: 2. This CDR3 has 15 residues. CDR3 residues: CASSRGTSGTGELFF. The DNA of the CDR3 is TGCGCCAGCAGCCGCGGGACTAGCGGGACCGGGGAGCTGTTTTTT.

This clone has just a few counts. This chain uses TRBV2 with TRBJ2-3; the D gene is possibly TRBD2 (6 bases). Deletions cut 5 bases from V and 0 bases from J, with 15 bases between. The germline CDR1 and CDR2 sequences are SNHLY and FYNNEI. CDR3 length: 16 amino acids. The CDR3 region is CASSPLDGTSTDTQYF. CDR3 DNA sequence: TGTGCCAGCAGTCCCCTCGATGGGACTAGCACAGATACGCAGTATTTT.

Note on this clone: A read error may account for a junction end that differs from germline. The chain has TRBV25-1 and TRBJ1-1, with TRBD1 identical over 9 bases. Germline V gene data show CDR1 as MGHDK and CDR2 as SYGVNS. This CDR3 comprises 12 residues. The CDR3 spells CASSDPGQGHIF. In DNA form, the CDR3 reads TGTGCCAGCAGTGACCCCGGACAGGGGCATATATTT.

V is TRBV30 and J is TRBJ2-5; 10 nucleotides match TRBD2. V lost 0 bases to trimming and J lost 4 bases; unmatched junction nucleotides: 2. CDR1 is GTSNPN and CDR2 is SVGIG in the germline V gene (reference sequence). This CDR3 region has 14 residues. The CDR3 DNA reads TGTGCCTGGAGTGTACCTAGCGGGAGAGAGACCCAGTACTTC. Protein product: CAWSVPSGRETQYF.

This chain joins TRBV5-6 and TRBJ2-3; D ambiguous. V gave up 0 bases and J gave up 0 bases, with 8 bases separating them. CDR3 size: 15 residues. The V gene's germline CDR1 is SGHDT and CDR2 YYEEEE. The CDR3 DNA sequence: TGTGCCAGCAGCTTGGTCGCAGGCAGCACAGATACGCAGTATTTT. This codes for CASSLVAGSTDTQYF.

This sequence joins TRBV7-2 and TRBJ1-2; the match to TRBD1 covers 10 bases. Germline V gives CDR1 SGHTA, CDR2 FQGNSA. The CDR3 spans 15 residues. V shed 2 bases, J shed 8 bases, and the junction held 8 bases outside the gene matches. The CDR3 nucleotides are TGTGCCAGCAGCTTATCACCGGGACAGGGGCGGGGCTACACCTTC. Protein: CASSLSPGQGRGYTF. Full variable domain (outside the CDR3, taken from reference TRBV7-2 and TRBJ1-2): GAGVSQSPSNKVTEKGKDVELRCDPISGHTALYWYRQSLGQGLEFLIYFQGNSAPDKSGLPSDRFSAERTGGSVSTLTIQRTQQEDSAVYLCASSLSPGQGRGYTFGSGTRLTVV.

This clone was found once. V is TRBV5-1 and J is TRBJ2-2; TRBD1 matches 7 bases. The V and J ends lost 2 bases and 6 bases, in that order; junction bases with no gene match: 4. The CDR3 contains 14 residues. Germline V gives CDR1 SGHRS, CDR2 YFSETQ. The CDR3 sequence: CASSLQGSAGELFF. CDR3 nucleotide sequence: TGCGCCAGCAGCTTACAGGGGTCGGCCGGGGAGCTGTTTTTT.

The V and J genes are TRBV7-7 and TRBJ2-5; D is uncertain. V lost 5 bases, J lost 1 base, and 14 bases lay in between. Germline V gives CDR1 SSHAT, CDR2 FNYEAQ (reference sequence). This CDR3 has 15 residues. CDR3 residues: CASSATTRSQETQYF. The CDR3 DNA sequence: TGTGCCAGCAGCGCAACGACTCGCAGCCAAGAGACCCAGTACTTC.

The rearrangement links TRBV30 to TRBJ1-2; possible D gene TRBD1, 6 bases. Germline CDR1 reads GTSNPN; CDR2 reads SVGIG (reference sequence). CDR3 size: 13 residues. Trimming removed 1 base at V and 7 bases at J, with 13 bases between. Here the CDR3 DNA reads TGTGCCTGGAGTGAATGGACAGACACTGGCTACACCTTC. It encodes CAWSEWTDTGYTF.

Only a few counts were recorded for this clone. The CDR3 here is CASSLGQSYLAGELFF. The CDR3 nucleotides read TGTGCCAGCAGCCTGGGACAATCATATCTCGCCGGGGAGCTGTTTTTT. The gene calls are TRBV5-4 and TRBJ2-2; a possible D gene is TRBD1 (6 bases). The V end was cut by 4 bases, the J end by 6 bases, with 19 bases between. The length of the CDR3 is 16 residues. Germline V gene sequence: CDR1 SGHNT, CDR2 YYREEE (reference sequence).

The rearrangement joins TRBV30 to TRBJ1-5, with TRBD1 as a possible D gene (5 bases). Germline values: CDR1 GTSNPN, CDR2 SVGIG (reference sequence). This CDR3 region has 13 residues. V was clipped by 3 bases and J by 6 bases, with 12 bases between them. CDR3 protein: CAWSTSGIQPQHF. CDR3 nucleotide sequence: TGTGCCTGGAGCACTTCAGGGATTCAGCCCCAGCATTTT.

The chain couples TRBV5-1 to TRBJ1-1; 7 nucleotides agree with TRBD1. This CDR3 has 15 amino acids. CDR1 SGHRS and CDR2 YFSETQ come from the germline V gene. The trim removed 0 bases at V and 4 bases at J, leaving 6 bases unmatched. CDR3 amino acids: CASSLEGTVITEAFF. The CDR3 bases are TGCGCCAGCAGCTTGGAAGGGACAGTTATCACTGAAGCTTTCTTT.

The chain is built from TRBV4-3 and TRBJ2-5, with D possibly matching TRBD2 (7 bases). Germline V lookup: CDR1 LGHNA, CDR2 YSLEER. There are 14 residues in the CDR3. The germline V and J ends were trimmed by 3 bases and 3 bases, with 11 bases remaining between them. CDR3 region: CASSQGGPEETQYF. The CDR3 DNA sequence: TGCGCCAGCAGCCAGGGGGGGCCGGAAGAGACCCAGTACTTC.

The chain couples TRBV7-2 to TRBJ1-1; 7 bases agree with TRBD1. Unmatched junction bases numbered 8, after V lost 6 bases and J lost 1 base. CDR3 length: 15 residues. Germline loops: CDR1 SGHTA, CDR2 FQGNSA. CDR3 coding DNA: TGTGCCAGCAGAAGAGGACAGGCGCGGAACACTGAAGCTTTCTTT. Its translation: CASRRGQARNTEAFF. Using reference TRBV7-2 and TRBJ1-1 for the parts outside the CDR3, the full variable domain is GAGVSQSPSNKVTEKGKDVELRCDPISGHTALYWYRQSLGQGLEFLIYFQGNSAPDKSGLPSDRFSAERTGGSVSTLTIQRTQQEDSAVYLCASRRGQARNTEAFFGQGTRLTVV.